A selection of T cell receptor beta chains follows, all from one sample in a study of blood T cell repertoires in COVID-19. Clones were sequenced by immunoSEQ multiplex PCR, and TCRdb holds only the in-frame ones, with some missing. The sample contains about 170,000 clones, more than 85% of which appear only once. Sequencing used peripheral blood. Receptors originate from a man between 60 and 70 years old with COVID-19, enrolled during active disease. CDR3s include the opening cysteine and the closing phenylalanine or tryptophan. Size is omitted from some rows. Given values are once, few, many or a class for expanded clones.

clone size	J gene	V gene	CDR3 protein
.	TRBJ2-5	TRBV6-1	CASSERWTGLEETQYF
.	TRBJ1-5	TRBV19	CASTQVGTPNQPQHF
once	TRBJ1-4	TRBV5-5	CASSLGTGGEKLFF
.	TRBJ2-5	TRBV24-1	CATSDNDRVLAETQYF
.	TRBJ1-2	TRBV19	CASPGWRGTFF
.	TRBJ2-5	TRBV7-9	CASSLSRTVKETQYF
.	TRBJ1-4	TRBV30	CAWSVGGRANEKLFF
.	TRBJ1-5	TRBV5-5	CASSLGQGIGNQPQHF
.	TRBJ1-6	TRBV30	CAWSVRRGGAYNSPLHF
.	TRBJ2-1	TRBV6-5	CASSPGLAGVAEQFF
.	TRBJ1-3	TRBV28	CASSLGQNGNTIYF
.	TRBJ1-1	TRBV3-1/TRBV3-2	CASSQTGIRNTEAFF
.	TRBJ1-2	TRBV23-1	CASPKDRDRSPYGYTF
.	TRBJ1-5	TRBV7-9	CASSSLDSSNQPQHF
.	TRBJ1-2	TRBV3-1/TRBV3-2	CASSQGTGRGYTF